Listed here are 25 T cell receptor beta chains from one sample, sequenced in a study of cytomegalovirus exposure and HLA in healthy donors. The primer mix had 60 Vbeta and 13 Jbeta primers. Here immunoSEQ multiplex PCR was the method, and the copy in TCRdb shows in-frame clones only, minus some. This repertoire shows under 55,000 clones, roughly 73% found once; its top ten account for about 3.1%. Specimen: PBMCs. All receptors come from a man younger than 35 in good health and CMV-seronegative.

In this sample, this clone turned up once. The chain recombines TRBV6-5 with TRBJ2-1; 7 nucleotides agree with TRBD2. This CDR3 contains 14 residues. Germline-derived CDR1 and CDR2 are MNHEY and SVGAGI. J was trimmed by 7 bases and V by 2 bases; bases with no gene match: 5. Here the CDR3 reads CASSYRGGRNEQFF. DNA of the CDR3: TGTGCCAGCAGTTACCGCGGCGGGAGAAATGAGCAGTTCTTC.

The genes are TRBV4-1 and TRBJ2-3; D ambiguous. This CDR3 has 12 amino acids. Germline assignment: CDR1 MGHRA and CDR2 YSYEKL. Trimming stripped 4 bases from V and 1 base from J, with 3 bases between. In DNA, the CDR3 is TGCGCCAGCAGCCCGGGCACAGATACGCAGTATTTT. Translating gives CASSPGTDTQYF.

This clone was counted between two and nine times. The genes are TRBV6-1 and TRBJ2-1, with TRBD1 identical over 8 bases. J was trimmed by 2 bases and V by 7 bases; bases with no gene match: 7. Germline V gives CDR1 MNHNS, CDR2 SASEGT. This CDR3 spans 15 amino acids. The CDR3 DNA reads as TGTGCCAGCACCCAGGGGGCGGCAACCTACAATGAGCAGTTCTTC. Translation gives CASTQGAATYNEQFF.

The V and J genes are TRBV2 and TRBJ2-4; 8 bases fit TRBD2. Germline loops: CDR1 SNHLY, CDR2 FYNNEI. There are 14 residues in the CDR3. Trimming removed 6 bases from V and 5 bases from J; junction bases left unmatched: 6. The CDR3 nucleotides are TGTGCCAGCAGGCCTCGGGGGGGGGAAAACATTCAGTACTTC. It codes for CASRPRGGENIQYF. The full variable domain, completed using reference TRBV2 and TRBJ2-4, is EPEVTQTPSHQVTQMGQEVILRCVPISNHLYFYWYRQILGQKVEFLVSFYNNEISEKSEIFDDQFSVERPDGSNFTLKIRSTKLEDSAMYFCASRPRGGENIQYFGAGTRLSVL.

A few counts support this clone. The genes are TRBV4-1 and TRBJ2-3; maybe TRBD2 (5 bases). V lost 4 bases, J lost 11 bases, and 13 bases lay in between. Germline lookup yields CDR1 MGHRA and CDR2 YSYEKL. The CDR3 length is 12 residues. CDR3 coding DNA: TGCGCCAGCAGCCGGCCACCCGGAGGGCAGTATTTT. This sequence encodes CASSRPPGGQYF.

The genes are TRBV9 and TRBJ2-5; TRBD2 aligns across 9 bases. Germline loops: CDR1 SGDLS, CDR2 YYNGEE. Trimming took 1 base from V and 5 from J; bases not matched to a gene: 6. The CDR3 sequence is 15 residues long. The chain's CDR3 is CASSVWGLAEETQYF. The CDR3 bases are TGTGCCAGCAGCGTATGGGGACTAGCAGAGGAGACCCAGTACTTC.

This chain uses TRBV7-2 with TRBJ1-4; 7 positions agree with TRBD1. J was trimmed by 3 bases and V by 5 bases; bases with no gene match: 9. The CDR3 spans 16 residues. Germline V gives CDR1 SGHTA, CDR2 FQGNSA. This CDR3 reads CASSKVGTASNEKLFF. CDR3 in DNA: TGTGCCAGCAGCAAAGTGGGGACAGCTTCTAATGAAAAACTGTTTTTT.

The chain uses TRBV29-1 and TRBJ1-1; 9 positions agree with TRBD1. The V gene's germline CDR1 is SQVTM and CDR2 ANQGSEA. Trimming cost V 5 bases and J 3 bases; bases outside gene matches: 7. The CDR3 has 14 amino acids. This chain's CDR3 is CSVRGQGRYTEAFF. The CDR3, as DNA: TGCAGCGTTCGGGGACAGGGAAGATACACTGAAGCTTTCTTT.

This clone has just a few counts. The chain uses TRBV7-9 and TRBJ2-3; D is perhaps TRBD2 (5 bases). Trimming removed 5 bases at V and 0 bases at J, with 15 bases between. Germline assignment: CDR1 SEHNR and CDR2 FQNEAQ (reference sequence). The CDR3 is made up of 16 amino acids. The CDR3 loop is CASSPLKGGSTDTQYF. The CDR3 region has the DNA TGTGCCAGCAGCCCCCTGAAGGGCGGGAGCACAGATACGCAGTATTTT.

The CDR3 is CASRPDRAGTDTQYF. The CDR3 region has the DNA TGTGCCAGCAGACCGGACAGGGCTGGCACAGATACGCAGTATTTT. This chain connects TRBV6-5 to TRBJ2-3; TRBD1 agrees at 8 bases. Per the germline V gene, CDR1 is MNHEY and CDR2 is SVGAGI. This CDR3 has 15 amino acids. V shed 6 bases, J shed 1 base, and the junction held 6 bases outside the gene matches.

This clone was picked up a small number of times. The DNA for the CDR3 is TGTGCCAGCAGCCAACCTGAGTCCTACGAGCAGTACTTC. This sequence encodes CASSQPESYEQYF. The chain joins TRBV4-2 to TRBJ2-7; the D is unclear. The germline gives CDR1 LGHNA, CDR2 YNFKEQ. V was clipped by 2 bases and J by 1 base, with 6 bases between them. This CDR3 has 13 residues.

V and J are TRBV11-2 and TRBJ1-1; weak D call: TRBD1 (5 bases). Germline V CDR1 and CDR2: SGHAT, FQNNGV. V was clipped by 1 base and J by 11 bases, with 11 bases between them. The CDR3 covers 12 residues. CDR3 in amino acids: CASSLVTGSAFF. Here the CDR3 DNA reads TGTGCCAGCAGCTTAGTAACAGGTAGTGCTTTCTTT.

In DNA, the CDR3 is TGTGCCAGCAGCTCCCCTGCGTCAGAGGCAGCTTTCTTT. Amino acids: CASSSPASEAAFF. V gene TRBV7-9 combines with J gene TRBJ1-1; D gene unclear. This CDR3 has 13 residues. CDR1 and CDR2 (germline): SEHNR, FQNEAQ (reference sequence). Trimming removed 4 bases at V and 10 bases at J, with 16 bases between.

CDR3 sequence reads: CASSQDLMNTEAFF. The DNA of the CDR3 is TGTGCCAGCAGCCAAGACTTAATGAACACTGAAGCTTTCTTT. The J gene is TRBJ1-1, the V gene TRBV14; D remains ambiguous. The CDR3 has 14 residues. The germline V gene has CDR1 SGHDN and CDR2 FVKESK. Trimming took 0 bases from V and 0 from J, leaving 5 bases between them.

The gene calls are TRBV5-1 and TRBJ1-2; a weak D match, TRBD1 (6 bases). The CDR3 covers 11 residues. CDR1 SGHRS and CDR2 YFSETQ come from the germline V gene. Trimming cost V 4 bases and J 9 bases, with 10 bases left between them. For the CDR3, the DNA is TGCGCCAGCAGCCCCGGACAGAGCTACACCTTC. The encoded protein is CASSPGQSYTF. The full variable domain, in which reference TRBV5-1 and TRBJ1-2 provide the parts outside the CDR3, is KAGVTQTPRYLIKTRGQQVTLSCSPISGHRSVSWYQQTPGQGLQFLFEYFSETQRNKGNFPGRFSGRQFSNSRSEMNVSTLELGDSALYLCASSPGQSYTFGSGTRLTVV.

The chain joins TRBV18 to TRBJ1-4, with unresolved D. Trimming stripped 3 bases from V and 6 bases from J, with 11 bases between. This CDR3 is built from 14 residues. In germline, CDR1 is KGHSH, CDR2 LQKENI. CDR3 protein: CASSPRRGDEKLFF. The CDR3, as DNA: TGTGCCAGCTCACCCAGACGGGGAGATGAAAAACTGTTTTTT.

The rearrangement joins TRBV7-8 to TRBJ1-3; 7 bases line up with TRBD1. Trimming took 0 bases from V and 2 from J; bases not matched to a gene: 1. Germline V gene lookup returns CDR1 SGHVS and CDR2 FQNEAQ. The CDR3 sequence is 15 residues long. CDR3 in DNA: TGTGCCAGCAGCTTAGCCGGGACAGCTGGAAACACCATATATTTT. Protein sequence: CASSLAGTAGNTIYF.

V gene TRBV7-7 combines with J gene TRBJ2-1; TRBD2 might be the D (6 bases). This CDR3 has 19 residues. Germline CDR1 reads SSHAT; CDR2 reads FNYEAQ (reference sequence). V lost 2 bases and J lost 2, with 22 bases in between. This CDR3 reads CASSLSGLHPSSAYNEQFF. CDR3 coding DNA: TGTGCCAGCAGCTTATCTGGACTACATCCCTCCTCTGCCTACAATGAGCAGTTCTTC. Combining the CDR3 with reference TRBV7-7 and TRBJ2-1 gives the whole variable domain GAGVSQSPRYKVTKRGQDVTLRCDPISSHATLYWYQQALGQGPEFLTYFNYEAQPDKSGLPSDRFSAERPEGSISTLTIQRTEQRDSAMYRCASSLSGLHPSSAYNEQFFGPGTRLTVL.

The chain couples TRBV6-5 to TRBJ2-3; no clear D. In germline, CDR1 is MNHEY, CDR2 SVGAGI. V lost 0 bases and J lost 0, with 10 bases in between. The CDR3 runs 16 residues. The CDR3 bases are TGTGCCAGCAGTTACTCCGGCGGAGTCAGCACAGATACGCAGTATTTT. Amino acids: CASSYSGGVSTDTQYF.

The chain is built from TRBV18 and TRBJ1-1; maybe TRBD1 (5 bases). From germline, CDR1 is KGHSH and CDR2 LQKENI. The CDR3 is 13 amino acids. V lost 3 bases, J lost 4 bases, and 9 bases lay in between. The chain's CDR3 is CASSPQGTTEAFF. The CDR3, as DNA: TGTGCCAGCTCACCGCAGGGTACCACTGAAGCTTTCTTT.

The chain carries TRBV5-6 and TRBJ1-2; no clear D. V was pared by 0 bases and J by 4 bases, with 13 bases between. The CDR3 extends over 15 amino acids. Germline-derived CDR1 and CDR2 are SGHDT and YYEEEE. CDR3 nucleotides: TGTGCCAGCAGCTTGGCCGGCAGGCTCCCCTATGGCTACACCTTC. Its translation is CASSLAGRLPYGYTF.

This clone was counted a few times. V and J are TRBV27 and TRBJ1-1, with 8 bases matching TRBD1. The V gene end was trimmed by 7 bases and the J gene end by 1 base; junction bases not matched to a gene: 5. The CDR3 extends over 14 amino acids. Per germline, CDR1 MNHEY and CDR2 SMNVEV (reference sequence). DNA of the CDR3: TGTGCCAGCAACCCCGGGACAGGGAACACTGAAGCTTTCTTT. This sequence encodes CASNPGTGNTEAFF.

The chain is built from TRBV6-5 and TRBJ2-1; D ambiguous. The CDR3 runs to 15 residues. Germline assignment: CDR1 MNHEY and CDR2 SVGAGI. V was cut by 2 bases and J by 6 bases, with 14 bases left in between. CDR3 nucleotide sequence: TGTGCCAGCAGTTACCCGTCAGGCCCAAGCAATGAGCAGTTCTTC. Its translation: CASSYPSGPSNEQFF.

This clone has only a few counts. This chain connects TRBV11-2 to TRBJ2-7, with 9 bases matching TRBD1. Unmatched junction bases numbered 9, after V lost 5 bases and J lost 7 bases. Germline assignment: CDR1 SGHAT and CDR2 FQNNGV. The CDR3 length is 14 residues. The CDR3 loop is CASSIWDREYEQYF. The CDR3 DNA reads TGTGCCAGCAGCATATGGGACAGGGAATATGAGCAGTACTTC.

This clone came up a few times. V is TRBV27 and J is TRBJ1-6; D gene uncertain. Germline-derived CDR1 and CDR2 are MNHEY and SMNVEV (reference sequence). This CDR3 has 14 amino acids. Trimming left V 8 bases short and J 2 bases short, with 10 bases between. CDR3 amino acids: CASGRPAYNSPLHF. The DNA of the CDR3 is TGTGCCAGCGGCAGGCCTGCCTATAATTCACCCCTCCACTTT.